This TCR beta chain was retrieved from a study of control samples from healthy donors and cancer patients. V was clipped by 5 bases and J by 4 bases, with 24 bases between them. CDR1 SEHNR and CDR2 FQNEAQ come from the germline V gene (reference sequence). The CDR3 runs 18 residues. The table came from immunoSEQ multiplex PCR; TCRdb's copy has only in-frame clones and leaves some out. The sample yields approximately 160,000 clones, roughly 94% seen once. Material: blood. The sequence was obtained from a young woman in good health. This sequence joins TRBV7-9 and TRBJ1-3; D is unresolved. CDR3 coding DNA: TGTGCCAGCAGCCCACCCTACGGACTGCCCGTCGTAGGAAACACCATATATTTT. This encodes CASSPPYGLPVVGNTIYF.